These 28 T cell receptor beta chains were sequenced from one sample in a study of blood T cell repertoires in COVID-19. The repertoire was sequenced with immunoSEQ multiplex PCR; TCRdb's copy has only in-frame clones and lacks some. This sample has 130,000 to 150,000 clones; about nine tenths occur once, and the top ten carry around 11%. Sample: PBMCs or T cells enriched from blood (not recorded which). These TCRs come from a man in his 60s who had recovered from COVID-19.

This clone was counted a single time. The V call is TRBV30, the J call TRBJ2-7, with TRBD1 matching 10 bases. The CDR3 covers 13 residues. Germline CDR1 is GTSNPN and CDR2 is SVGIG (reference sequence). V shed 5 bases, J shed 7 bases, and the junction held 8 bases outside the gene matches. The CDR3 DNA is TGTGCCTGGCGGGACAGGGGTGTTGGAGAGCAGTACTTC. Translated, it gives CAWRDRGVGEQYF.

This chain connects TRBV2 to TRBJ1-5; the D gene is possibly TRBD1 (5 bases). Germline CDR1 reads SNHLY; CDR2 reads FYNNEI. The CDR3 is 13 residues long. Trimming pared 2 bases from V and 9 bases from J, leaving 11 bases between. The CDR3 DNA follows: TGTGCCAGCAGTGAACAGGTCGGGGGGCCCCAGCATTTT. This sequence encodes CASSEQVGGPQHF.

V and J are TRBV30 and TRBJ1-3; no clear D gene. Deletions cut 0 bases from V and 0 bases from J, with 12 bases between. The CDR3 is 16 residues long. Germline V gene data show CDR1 as GTSNPN and CDR2 as SVGIG (reference sequence). The CDR3 sequence: CAWSVRKESSGNTIYF. DNA of the CDR3: TGTGCCTGGAGTGTACGGAAGGAGAGCTCTGGAAACACCATATATTTT.

The chain uses TRBV12-3 or TRBV12-4 and TRBJ2-1; the match to TRBD1 covers 7 bases. This CDR3 is 11 amino acids long. Unmatched junction bases numbered 8, after V lost 6 bases and J lost 15 bases. The CDR3 spells CASSPDRVPFF. The CDR3 DNA reads TGTGCCAGCAGCCCTGACAGGGTCCCGTTCTTC.

The CDR3 bases are TGTGCCAGCAGCTTAAGGACAGTTCAGCCCCAGCATTTT. Translating gives CASSLRTVQPQHF. V gene TRBV7-2 combines with J gene TRBJ1-5; the D gene is possibly TRBD1 (6 bases). Germline CDR1 and CDR2: SGHTA and FQGNSA. The V gene lost 2 bases and the J gene lost 6 bases, with 8 bases spanning the gap. CDR3 length: 13 amino acids. The full variable domain, in which reference TRBV7-2 and TRBJ1-5 provide the parts outside the CDR3, is GAGVSQSPSNKVTEKGKDVELRCDPISGHTALYWYRQSLGQGLEFLIYFQGNSAPDKSGLPSDRFSAERTGGSVSTLTIQRTQQEDSAVYLCASSLRTVQPQHFGDGTRLSIL.

This chain joins TRBV11-2 and TRBJ1-1; the D is unclear. CDR1 and CDR2 (germline): SGHAT, FQNNGV. Trimming stripped 1 base from V and 5 bases from J, with 14 bases between. This CDR3 has 15 residues. The CDR3 reads CASSLVATGWTEAFF. The CDR3 bases are TGTGCCAGCAGCTTAGTCGCGACCGGGTGGACTGAAGCTTTCTTT.

The V call is TRBV16, the J call TRBJ2-7, with D possibly being TRBD2 (5 bases). Germline values: CDR1 KGHSY, CDR2 FQNENV. The CDR3 totals 14 residues. V was trimmed by 2 bases and J by 1 base, leaving 9 bases between them. The CDR3, as DNA: TGTGCCAGCAGCCAACTCGGCGGGTCCTACGAGCAGTACTTC. It is translated as CASSQLGGSYEQYF.

V and J are TRBV28 and TRBJ2-5; 7 bases line up with TRBD2. After removal of 2 bases from V and 1 base from J, the junction contained 4 bases not matched to a gene. This CDR3 spans 15 amino acids. The V gene's germline CDR1 is MDHEN and CDR2 SYDVKM. DNA of the CDR3: TGTGCCAGCAGTTTAGGACTAGGCCCCCAAGAGACCCAGTACTTC. As protein: CASSLGLGPQETQYF.

This sequence joins TRBV2 and TRBJ1-4; TRBD1 matches at 7 bases. The CDR3 spans 15 residues. V was pared by 8 bases and J by 7 bases, with 13 bases of the junction left unmatched. Germline V CDR1 and CDR2: SNHLY, FYNNEI. DNA for the CDR3: TGTGCCAGCTCCCCGGATAGGGGGCGGACTGAAAAACTGTTTTTT. Protein sequence: CASSPDRGRTEKLFF. The whole variable domain, remainder taken from reference TRBV2 and TRBJ1-4, is EPEVTQTPSHQVTQMGQEVILRCVPISNHLYFYWYRQILGQKVEFLVSFYNNEISEKSEIFDDQFSVERPDGSNFTLKIRSTKLEDSAMYFCASSPDRGRTEKLFFGSGTQLSVL.

The V call is TRBV7-8, the J call TRBJ1-4; a possible D gene is TRBD1 (5 bases). Deletions cut 5 bases from V and 8 bases from J, with 15 bases between. Germline V gene sequence: CDR1 SGHVS, CDR2 FQNEAQ. This CDR3 is built from 14 residues. The CDR3 sequence: CASSPGGRQEKLFF. The CDR3 DNA reads as TGTGCCAGCAGCCCGGGAGGCCGACAGGAAAAACTGTTTTTT. Full variable domain (missing parts from reference TRBV7-8 and TRBJ1-4): GAGVSQSPRYKVAKRGQDVALRCDPISGHVSLFWYQQALGQGPEFLTYFQNEAQLDKSGLPSDRFFAERPEGSVSTLKIQRTQQEDSAVYLCASSPGGRQEKLFFGSGTQLSVL.

V is TRBV15 and J is TRBJ1-1; D remains unclear. This CDR3 has 12 amino acids. Deletions cut 2 bases from V and 9 bases from J, with 10 bases between. Per germline, CDR1 LNHNV and CDR2 YYDKDF (reference sequence). The CDR3 protein is CATSRREEKAFF. In DNA form, the CDR3 reads TGTGCCACCAGCAGACGGGAGGAGAAAGCTTTCTTT.

The genes are TRBV5-1 and TRBJ2-5, with 12 nucleotides matching TRBD1. Losses at the gene ends were 5 bases for V and 4 bases for J; bases not matched to a gene: 9. This CDR3 contains 16 residues. Germline V gene sequence: CDR1 SGHRS, CDR2 YFSETQ. In nucleotides, the CDR3 is TGCGCCAGCAGTTCGACCGGGACAGGGGGCTTAGAGACCCAGTACTTC. Translation: CASSSTGTGGLETQYF. The full variable domain, in which reference TRBV5-1 and TRBJ2-5 provide the parts outside the CDR3, is KAGVTQTPRYLIKTRGQQVTLSCSPISGHRSVSWYQQTPGQGLQFLFEYFSETQRNKGNFPGRFSGRQFSNSRSEMNVSTLELGDSALYLCASSSTGTGGLETQYFGPGTRLLVL.

The chain carries TRBV7-8 and TRBJ2-1; 9 nucleotides agree with TRBD2. Germline V gene data show CDR1 as SGHVS and CDR2 as FQNEAQ. V dropped 11 bases and J dropped 0; count of bases not matched to a gene: 11. The CDR3 is 16 residues long. The CDR3 DNA reads as TGTGCCGTAAGGAGCGGGAGGCTAAGCTCCTACAATGAGCAGTTCTTC. Residues: CAVRSGRLSSYNEQFF.

The chain links TRBV9 to TRBJ1-4, with D possibly matching TRBD1 (6 bases). This CDR3 spans 15 amino acids. Trimming removed 4 bases from V and 6 bases from J, with 16 bases in between. The germline V gene encodes CDR1 SGDLS and CDR2 YYNGEE. This chain's CDR3 is CASSKGGNGDEKLFF. DNA for the CDR3: TGTGCCAGCAGCAAAGGGGGTAATGGGGATGAAAAACTGTTTTTT.

CDR3 nucleotides: TGCGCCAGCAGCTCCGGGACAGGGGGGACTGAAGCTTTCTTT. Its translation: CASSSGTGGTEAFF. V usage is TRBV5-1 and J usage is TRBJ1-1; 11 bases agree with TRBD1. Germline V lookup: CDR1 SGHRS, CDR2 YFSETQ. With 3 bases clipped from V and 5 bases from J, the junction kept 3 bases outside the gene matches. The CDR3 extends over 14 amino acids. Full variable domain (remainder filled in from reference TRBV5-1 and TRBJ1-1): KAGVTQTPRYLIKTRGQQVTLSCSPISGHRSVSWYQQTPGQGLQFLFEYFSETQRNKGNFPGRFSGRQFSNSRSEMNVSTLELGDSALYLCASSSGTGGTEAFFGQGTRLTVV.

This chain links TRBV5-1 with TRBJ1-1; possibly TRBD1 for D (5 bases). The V end was cut by 3 bases, the J end by 0 bases, with 12 bases between. There are 15 residues in the CDR3. Germline CDR1 and CDR2: SGHRS and YFSETQ. CDR3 DNA: TGCGCCAGCAGCTCCTACGGGGGTCTGAACACTGAAGCTTTCTTT. Protein: CASSSYGGLNTEAFF.

J is TRBJ1-2 and V is TRBV2; D unclear. The CDR3 is 12 residues long. Trimming stripped 10 bases from V and 8 bases from J, with 17 bases between. The germline V gene encodes CDR1 SNHLY and CDR2 FYNNEI. CDR3 amino acids: CATRPREAGYTF. CDR3 DNA: TGTGCCACCCGACCCCGGGAAGCCGGCTACACCTTC.

The chain has TRBV19 and TRBJ1-5; TRBD1 is a possible D gene (5 bases). V was trimmed by 9 bases and J by 6 bases, leaving 18 bases between them. The CDR3 spans 14 residues. CDR1 and CDR2 (germline): LNHDA, SQIVND (reference sequence). CDR3 residues: CASHHQGFGQPQHF. Here the CDR3 DNA reads TGTGCCAGCCACCATCAGGGCTTTGGTCAGCCCCAGCATTTT.

The CDR3 is CATSESGTGFEQFF. The CDR3 DNA follows: TGTGCCACCAGTGAATCCGGGACAGGTTTTGAGCAGTTCTTC. This sequence joins TRBV24-1 and TRBJ2-1, with 8 nucleotides matching TRBD1. The V segment lost 4 bases and the J segment 9 bases; nucleotides outside the gene matches: 7. The CDR3 has 14 amino acids. Per germline, CDR1 KGHDR and CDR2 SFDVKD.

V usage is TRBV6-6 and J usage is TRBJ2-5; TRBD1 might be the D (5 bases). The CDR3 has 15 amino acids. Per germline, CDR1 MNHNY and CDR2 SVGAGI (reference sequence). The V end lost 0 bases, the J end lost 1 base, and 9 bases lay between the germline ends. CDR3 in DNA: TGTGCCAGCAGTTACTCCCGACAGATCCAAGAGACCCAGTACTTC. It specifies CASSYSRQIQETQYF.

This clone was counted between two and nine times. The CDR3 region has the DNA TGCAGCGTTGTAATGTACACTGAAGCTTTCTTT. Translated: CSVVMYTEAFF. V and J are TRBV29-1 and TRBJ1-1; D is unclear. The CDR3 runs 11 residues. The V gene lost 4 bases and the J gene lost 3 bases, with 6 bases spanning the gap. The V gene's germline CDR1 is SQVTM and CDR2 ANQGSEA.

The chain joins TRBV19 to TRBJ2-7; D may be TRBD2 (5 bases). V was pared by 5 bases and J by 6 bases, with 11 bases between. Germline CDR1 reads LNHDA; CDR2 reads SQIVND (reference sequence). The CDR3 runs to 12 residues. The CDR3 DNA is TGTGCCAGTAGTTTTCAGAGCGGCGAGCAGTACTTC. Translation gives CASSFQSGEQYF. Looking up the rest from reference TRBV19 and TRBJ2-7 gives the full variable domain: DGGITQSPKYLFRKEGQNVTLSCEQNLNHDAMYWYRQDPGQGLRLIYYSQIVNDFQKGDIAEGYSVSREKKESFPLTVTSAQKNPTAFYLCASSFQSGEQYFGPGTRLTVT.

The table lists this clone with a count of one. The chain combines TRBV3-1 (or the pseudogene TRBV3-2) with TRBJ2-1, with D uncertain. The germline V gene has CDR1 LGHDT and CDR2 YNNKEL (reference sequence). The CDR3 covers 15 residues. V was trimmed by 3 bases and J by 0 bases, leaving 9 bases between them. In nucleotides, the CDR3 is TGTGCCAGCAGCCACAGCGAGAGCTCCTACAATGAGCAGTTCTTC. It encodes CASSHSESSYNEQFF.

The rearrangement uses TRBV9 and TRBJ2-7; no clear D gene. The V end was cut by 0 bases, the J end by 0 bases, with 7 bases between. Germline V gene lookup returns CDR1 SGDLS and CDR2 YYNGEE. This CDR3 region has 14 residues. CDR3 amino acids: CASSVASSSYEQYF. CDR3 in DNA: TGTGCCAGCAGCGTAGCTTCTAGCTCCTACGAGCAGTACTTC.

The chain couples TRBV5-1 to TRBJ2-1, with D perhaps matching TRBD1 (6 bases). The CDR3 has 19 residues. Looked up from germline, CDR1 is SGHRS and CDR2 is YFSETQ. V gave up 0 bases and J gave up 9 bases, with 28 bases separating them. The chain's CDR3 is CASSLVTKPGHPPGGEQFF. CDR3 DNA: TGCGCCAGCAGCTTGGTGACAAAACCGGGACACCCACCTGGTGGTGAGCAGTTCTTC.

The chain employs TRBV6-5 and TRBJ1-3; 8 nucleotides line up with TRBD1. Germline V CDR1 and CDR2: MNHEY, SVGAGI. This CDR3 comprises 15 residues. Trimming removed 0 bases from V and 2 bases from J; junction bases left unmatched: 0. CDR3 sequence (DNA): TGTGCCAGCAGTTACTCGACAGGGGCTGGAAACACCATATATTTT. As protein: CASSYSTGAGNTIYF.

The gene calls are TRBV29-1 and TRBJ2-7; 8 nucleotides match TRBD2. Losses at the gene ends were 3 bases for V and 2 bases for J; bases not matched to a gene: 6. Germline V CDR1 and CDR2: SQVTM, ANQGSEA. CDR3 length: 14 residues. CDR3 nucleotides: TGCAGCGTTGATCAGACGGGGGGGGCCTACGAGCAGTACTTC. This codes for CSVDQTGGAYEQYF.

The rearrangement uses TRBV7-8 and TRBJ1-4; 9 positions agree with TRBD1. Germline lookup yields CDR1 SGHVS and CDR2 FQNEAQ. J lost 8 bases, V lost 4 bases, and 14 bases had no gene match. The CDR3 contains 17 residues. CDR3 protein: CASSSGEDRGAYEKLFF. The CDR3 coding sequence is TGTGCCAGCAGCTCAGGGGAGGACAGGGGTGCGTACGAAAAACTGTTTTTT.